This T cell receptor beta chain comes out of a study of T-cell reconstitution after alpha-beta-depleted transplantation in children. Whole-study results and caveats: From newly produced T cells came most of the T-cell counts and diversity one year after transplant. Surviving recipient T cells and intrathymic progenitors accounted for some patients' high TCRbeta diversity at day 60. It was reported that alpha-beta T cells came from several hundred expanded graft clones (about two months after transplant).

Note on this clonotype: Its antigen is not known.

The CDR3 is 16 amino acids. CDR1 and CDR2 (germline): MGHDK, SYGVNS. V lost 5 bases and J lost 8, with 21 bases in between. It was with unique molecular identifiers that the TCRbeta library was prepared. TCRdb fed the PCR reads into MiXCR, producing one record per CDR3 protein. The profile covers hundreds of thousands of distinct CDR3 sequences, with around 13% appearing a single time and approximately 0.8% taken by the ten largest. This clonotype was obtained from a girl aged 2 to 9 with congenital amegakaryocytic thrombocytopenia, due to receive a stem cell transplant. The chain is built from TRBV25-1 and TRBJ1-4, with no clear D. This material consisted of PBMCs, taken before TCRalphabeta/CD19-depleted stem cell transplant. CDR3 protein: CASSPLFGVGEEKLFF. The CDR3 DNA sequence: TGTGCCAGCAGTCCCCTGTTCGGGGTCGGAGAAGAAAAACTGTTTTTT.